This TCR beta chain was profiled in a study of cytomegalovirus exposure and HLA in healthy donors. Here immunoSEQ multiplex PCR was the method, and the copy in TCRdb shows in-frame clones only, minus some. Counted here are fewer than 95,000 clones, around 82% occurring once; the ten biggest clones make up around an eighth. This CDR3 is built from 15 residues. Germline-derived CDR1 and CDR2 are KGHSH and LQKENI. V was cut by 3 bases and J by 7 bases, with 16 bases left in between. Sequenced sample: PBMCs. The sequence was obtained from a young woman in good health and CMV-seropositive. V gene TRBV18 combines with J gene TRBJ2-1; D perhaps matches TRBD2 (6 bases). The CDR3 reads CASSPGLLMGNEQFF. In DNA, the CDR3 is TGTGCCAGCTCACCGGGACTCCTGATGGGGAATGAGCAGTTCTTC.